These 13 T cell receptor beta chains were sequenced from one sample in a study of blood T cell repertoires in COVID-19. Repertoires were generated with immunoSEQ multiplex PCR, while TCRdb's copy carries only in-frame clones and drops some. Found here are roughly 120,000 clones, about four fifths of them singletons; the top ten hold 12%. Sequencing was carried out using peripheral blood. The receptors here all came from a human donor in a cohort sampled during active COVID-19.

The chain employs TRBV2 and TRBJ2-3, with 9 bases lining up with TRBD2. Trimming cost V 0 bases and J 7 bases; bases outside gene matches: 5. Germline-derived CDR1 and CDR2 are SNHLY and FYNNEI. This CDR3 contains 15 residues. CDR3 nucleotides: TGTGCCAGCAGTGAAGCGGTAGCGGGGGACCATACGCAGTATTTT. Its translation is CASSEAVAGDHTQYF.

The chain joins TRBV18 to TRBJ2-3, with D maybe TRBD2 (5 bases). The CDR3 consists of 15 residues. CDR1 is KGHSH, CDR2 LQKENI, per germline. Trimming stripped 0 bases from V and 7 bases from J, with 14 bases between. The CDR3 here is CASSPPVGSGNTQYF. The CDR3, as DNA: TGTGCCAGCTCACCACCTGTAGGGTCGGGGAATACGCAGTATTTT. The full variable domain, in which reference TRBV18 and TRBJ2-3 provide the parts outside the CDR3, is NAGVMQNPRHLVRRRGQEARLRCSPMKGHSHVYWYRQLPEEGLKFMVYLQKENIIDESGMPKERFSAEFPKEGPSILRIQQVVRGDSAAYFCASSPPVGSGNTQYFGPGTRLTVL.

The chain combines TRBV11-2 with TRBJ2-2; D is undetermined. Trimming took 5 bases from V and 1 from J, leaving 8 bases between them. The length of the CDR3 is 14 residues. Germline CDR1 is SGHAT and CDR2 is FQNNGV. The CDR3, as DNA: TGTGCCAGCAGCCCTTTCAGGAACACCGGGGAGCTGTTTTTT. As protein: CASSPFRNTGELFF.

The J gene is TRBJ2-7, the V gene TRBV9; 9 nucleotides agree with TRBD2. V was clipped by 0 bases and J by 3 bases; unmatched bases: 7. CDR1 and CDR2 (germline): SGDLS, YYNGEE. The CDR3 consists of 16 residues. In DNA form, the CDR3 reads TGTGCCAGCAGCGTAGGGGCTAGCGGGGCTTACTACGAGCAGTACTTC. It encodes CASSVGASGAYYEQYF. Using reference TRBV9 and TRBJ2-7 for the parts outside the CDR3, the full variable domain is DSGVTQTPKHLITATGQRVTLRCSPRSGDLSVYWYQQSLDQGLQFLIQYYNGEERAKGNILERFSAQQFPDLHSELNLSSLELGDSALYFCASSVGASGAYYEQYFGPGTRLTVT.

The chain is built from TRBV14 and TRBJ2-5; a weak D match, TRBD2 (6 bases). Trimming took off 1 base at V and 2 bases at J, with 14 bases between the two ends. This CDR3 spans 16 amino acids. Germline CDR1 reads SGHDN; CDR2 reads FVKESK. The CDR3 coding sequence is TGTGCCAGCAGCCAAGGGAGGGGCAGAGCGCAAGAGACCCAGTACTTC. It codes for CASSQGRGRAQETQYF.

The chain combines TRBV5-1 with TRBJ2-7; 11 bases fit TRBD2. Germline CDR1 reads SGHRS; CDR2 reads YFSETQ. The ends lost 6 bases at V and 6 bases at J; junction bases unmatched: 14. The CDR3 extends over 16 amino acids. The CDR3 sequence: CASNIHPGLAGGEQYF. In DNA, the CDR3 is TGCGCCAGCAACATCCACCCGGGGCTAGCGGGGGGCGAGCAGTACTTC.

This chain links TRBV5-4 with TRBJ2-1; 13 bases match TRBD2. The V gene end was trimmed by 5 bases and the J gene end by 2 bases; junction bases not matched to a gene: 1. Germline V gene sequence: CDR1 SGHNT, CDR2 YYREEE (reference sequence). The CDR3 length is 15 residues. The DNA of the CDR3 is TGTGCCAGCAGACTAGCGGGGGGGCCCTACAATGAGCAGTTCTTC. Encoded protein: CASRLAGGPYNEQFF.

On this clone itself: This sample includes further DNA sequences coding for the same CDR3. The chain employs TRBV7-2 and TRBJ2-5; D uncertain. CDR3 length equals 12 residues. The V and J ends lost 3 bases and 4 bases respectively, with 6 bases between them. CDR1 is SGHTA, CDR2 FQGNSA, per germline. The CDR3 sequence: CASSFARETQYF. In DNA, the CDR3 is TGTGCCAGCAGCTTCGCTAGAGAGACCCAGTACTTC.

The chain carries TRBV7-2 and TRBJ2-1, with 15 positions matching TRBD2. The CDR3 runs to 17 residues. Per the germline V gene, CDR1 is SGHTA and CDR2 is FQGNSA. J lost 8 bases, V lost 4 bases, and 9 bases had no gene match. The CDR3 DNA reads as TGTGCCAGCAGCTCTCCACCGGGACTAGCGGGAGGTGATGAGCAGTTCTTC. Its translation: CASSSPPGLAGGDEQFF.

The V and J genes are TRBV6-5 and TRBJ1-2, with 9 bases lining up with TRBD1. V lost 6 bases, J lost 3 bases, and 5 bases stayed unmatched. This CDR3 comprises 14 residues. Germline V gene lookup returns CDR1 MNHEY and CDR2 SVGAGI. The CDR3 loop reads CASRGQGTHYGYTF. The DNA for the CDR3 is TGTGCCAGCAGAGGACAGGGGACCCACTATGGCTACACCTTC.

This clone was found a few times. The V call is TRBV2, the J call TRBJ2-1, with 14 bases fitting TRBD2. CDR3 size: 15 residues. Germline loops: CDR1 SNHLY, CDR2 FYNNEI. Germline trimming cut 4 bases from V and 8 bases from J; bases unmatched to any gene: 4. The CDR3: CASSAGTSGGDEQFF. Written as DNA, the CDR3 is TGTGCCAGCAGTGCAGGGACTAGCGGGGGTGATGAGCAGTTCTTC.

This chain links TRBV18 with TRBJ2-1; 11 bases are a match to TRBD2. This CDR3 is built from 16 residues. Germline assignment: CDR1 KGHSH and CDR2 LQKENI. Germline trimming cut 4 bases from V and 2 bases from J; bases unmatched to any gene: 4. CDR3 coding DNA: TGTGCCAGCTCACTACGACTAGCGGGGACCTACAATGAGCAGTTCTTC. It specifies CASSLRLAGTYNEQFF.

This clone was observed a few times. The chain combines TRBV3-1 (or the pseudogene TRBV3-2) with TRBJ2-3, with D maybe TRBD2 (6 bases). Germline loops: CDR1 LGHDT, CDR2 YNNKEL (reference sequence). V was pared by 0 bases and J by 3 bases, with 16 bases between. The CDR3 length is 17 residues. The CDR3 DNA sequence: TGTGCCAGCAGCCAAGAAGGTAGCGGACTTCGTACAGATACGCAGTATTTT. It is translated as CASSQEGSGLRTDTQYF.